The present T cell receptor (beta chain) was sequenced within a study of shared clonotypes between healthy human individuals. Findings and caveats of the study: Relative to clonotypes present in all four donors, those not shared had lower generation probabilities.

The authors distributed each subset's genomic DNA evenly over several immunoSEQ plates. Sequencing was performed with immunoSEQ multiplex PCR; in TCRdb, only in-frame clones are kept and a portion is missing. The sample carries fewer than 850,000 clones, about two thirds recorded once. Germline V lookup: CDR1 KGHSH, CDR2 LQKENI. V was pared by 7 bases and J by 4 bases, with 14 bases between. CDR3 length: 14 residues. Healthy adults negative for HIV, lacking recent acute infections or vaccinations, served as donors. On this clone itself: Its cognate antigen is unknown.

This chain uses TRBV18 with TRBJ1-3; D may be TRBD1 (6 bases). This receptor was identified in a woman under 40 in good health. Sequenced input: memory CD4+ T cells sorted from blood. Subset defined: CD45RA-negative fraction. The CDR3 protein is CASYPGATGNTIYF. The CDR3 nucleotides are TGTGCCAGCTACCCGGGGGCGACGGGAAACACCATATATTTT.